The clone carrying this T cell receptor beta chain was seen a few times. Libraries of TCR beta came from iRepertoire HTBI primers plus Arm-PCR of CDR3 regions. One entry per CDR3 protein, called by TCRdb with MiXCR from the multiplex PCR reads. The sample lists roughly 450,000 distinct CDR3 sequences, roughly a quarter occurring once. This specimen comes from a study of regulatory T cells in long-lasting Graves disease. Sample time point: persistent/refractory GD, antithyroid drugs over 5 years with positive TRAb. From RNA extracted from PBMCs, the TCR library was made. The sample here was peripheral blood mononuclear cells (PBMCs), taken when the disease was refractory, from a patient treated with antithyroid drugs. The origin of this receptor is a female donor with Graves disease.

The CDR3 coding sequence is TGTGCCAGCAGTTCCCACACAGGGGGAGCCAAAAACATTCAGTACTTC. Protein: CASSSHTGGAKNIQYF. The chain joins TRBV28 to TRBJ2-4, with 8 bases lining up with TRBD1. The V segment lost 4 bases and the J segment 0 bases; nucleotides outside the gene matches: 5. This CDR3 contains 16 residues. Germline V CDR1 and CDR2: MDHEN, SYDVKM.